One sample yielded the 20 T cell receptor beta chains listed below, sequenced in a study of T cells after somatic rescue of genetic block. Assay: immunoSEQ multiplex PCR; the TCRdb copy retains only in-frame clones and omits some. This sample has about 88,000 clones, with over 80% found just once. The source material was peripheral blood mononuclear cells (PBMCs). Every receptor here comes from a woman between 18 and 30 years old.

This chain connects TRBV9 to TRBJ1-1, with D hard to call. Germline V CDR1 and CDR2: SGDLS, YYNGEE. The CDR3 extends over 11 amino acids. V shed 2 bases and J shed 4 bases, with 3 bases lying between them. CDR3 region: CASSVSTEAFF. The CDR3 DNA follows: TGTGCCAGCAGCGTTTCCACTGAAGCTTTCTTT. The whole variable domain, filled in from reference TRBV9 and TRBJ1-1, reads DSGVTQTPKHLITATGQRVTLRCSPRSGDLSVYWYQQSLDQGLQFLIQYYNGEERAKGNILERFSAQQFPDLHSELNLSSLELGDSALYFCASSVSTEAFFGQGTRLTVV.

The chain combines TRBV7-9 with TRBJ2-5; no definite D call. CDR3 length: 17 amino acids. Germline values: CDR1 SEHNR, CDR2 FQNEAQ (reference sequence). Trimming left V 8 bases short and J 4 bases short, with 26 bases between. The CDR3 nucleotides read TGTGCCAGCCGGAACTCGGACCTCGGTCTGGTGCGAGAGACCCAGTACTTC. Translating it yields CASRNSDLGLVRETQYF.

V usage is TRBV6-1 and J usage is TRBJ2-3, with TRBD2 as a possible D gene (5 bases). The CDR3 has 15 amino acids. V lost 6 bases and J 0 bases, leaving 13 bases between the germline ends. In germline, CDR1 is MNHNS, CDR2 SASEGT. The CDR3 loop is CASRGKRSSTDTQYF. CDR3 bases: TGTGCCAGCAGGGGGAAGCGGTCTAGCACAGATACGCAGTATTTT.

The chain links TRBV27 to TRBJ1-1, with TRBD1 identical over 7 bases. CDR3 length: 13 amino acids. V lost 6 bases to trimming and J lost 7 bases; unmatched junction nucleotides: 8. Germline lookup yields CDR1 MNHEY and CDR2 SMNVEV (reference sequence). In nucleotides, the CDR3 is TGTGCCAGCAGACAACCGGACAGGATTGAAGCTTTCTTT. Protein product: CASRQPDRIEAFF.

This sequence joins TRBV6-6 and TRBJ1-3; D is uncertain. Trimming took off 0 bases at V and 1 base at J, with 10 bases between the two ends. CDR1 is MNHNY, CDR2 SVGAGI, per germline (reference sequence). This CDR3 spans 16 amino acids. DNA for the CDR3: TGTGCCAGCAGTTACTCTCGGACTGTTTCTGGAAACACCATATATTTT. Translating it yields CASSYSRTVSGNTIYF.

This clone was observed at least ten times. The CDR3 spells CSVPRGAGEQFF. CDR3 sequence (DNA): TGCAGCGTCCCACGGGGGGCTGGGGAGCAGTTCTTC. The chain joins TRBV29-1 to TRBJ2-1, with D possibly being TRBD2 (7 bases). The CDR3 totals 12 residues. With 6 bases removed from V and 10 bases from J, the gap between germline ends came to 16 bases. Germline loops: CDR1 SQVTM, CDR2 ANQGSEA.

The rearrangement uses TRBV4-2 and TRBJ1-5, with D uncertain. From germline, CDR1 is LGHNA and CDR2 YNFKEQ. CDR3 length: 15 residues. Trimming shortened V by 1 base and J by 1 base, and 8 bases separated the two germline ends. CDR3 nucleotide sequence: TGTGCCAGCAGCCAAGTTATAGGGAGCAATCAGCCCCAGCATTTT. It is translated as CASSQVIGSNQPQHF.

The J gene is TRBJ2-1, the V gene TRBV2; tentatively, D is TRBD2 (5 bases). CDR1 is SNHLY, CDR2 FYNNEI, per germline. The CDR3 consists of 19 residues. V was pared by 6 bases and J by 1 base, with 25 bases between. This chain's CDR3 is CASRQPGKVDLGSYNEQFF. CDR3 coding DNA: TGTGCCAGCAGACAACCGGGAAAGGTTGATCTTGGGTCCTACAATGAGCAGTTCTTC.

The chain is built from TRBV6-1 and TRBJ2-5, with 8 bases aligning to TRBD2. From germline, CDR1 is MNHNS and CDR2 SASEGT. Germline trimming cut 6 bases from V and 2 bases from J; bases unmatched to any gene: 8. The CDR3 contains 15 residues. This chain's CDR3 is CASSALGGGQETQYF. For the CDR3, the DNA is TGTGCCAGCAGCGCCCTCGGGGGGGGACAAGAGACCCAGTACTTC.

This rearrangement joins TRBV15 to TRBJ2-3; D may be TRBD1 or TRBD2 (5 bases each). This CDR3 comprises 15 residues. Germline values: CDR1 LNHNV, CDR2 YYDKDF (reference sequence). V lost 0 bases to trimming and J lost 6 bases, with 13 bases between them. The CDR3, as DNA: TGTGCCACCAGCAGAGATAGAGGGCCAGGGGATACGCAGTATTTT. This sequence encodes CATSRDRGPGDTQYF.

The genes are TRBV2 and TRBJ1-5; weak D call: TRBD1 (5 bases). The V end lost 4 bases, the J end lost 1 base, and 8 bases lay between the germline ends. Germline loops: CDR1 SNHLY, CDR2 FYNNEI. This CDR3 region has 14 residues. CDR3 sequence: CASSARQSNQPQHF. The CDR3 DNA reads as TGTGCCAGCAGTGCGCGACAGAGCAATCAGCCCCAGCATTTT.

The V gene is TRBV11-3, the J gene TRBJ2-6; D is undetermined. The CDR3 runs 17 residues. CDR1 is SGHNT, CDR2 YENEEA, per germline. Between the trimmed V and J ends, which lost 2 bases and 0 bases, there was a span of 11 bases. CDR3 sequence: CASSLSSSNSGANVLTF. CDR3 bases: TGTGCCAGCAGCTTATCATCCAGTAACTCTGGGGCCAACGTCCTGACTTTC.

The chain couples TRBV28 to TRBJ2-3; D gene ambiguous. Germline CDR1 is MDHEN and CDR2 is SYDVKM. Trimming took 4 bases from V and 5 from J, leaving 19 bases between them. CDR3 length equals 16 residues. The CDR3 region has the DNA TGTGCCAGCAGTTCCCCGCCAGCGAGCCCTAGAGATACGCAGTATTTT. It translates to CASSSPPASPRDTQYF.

This rearrangement joins TRBV7-8 to TRBJ2-2; no clear D. The CDR3 extends over 15 amino acids. The germline V gene encodes CDR1 SGHVS and CDR2 FQNEAQ. The V end was cut by 5 bases, the J end by 5 bases, with 15 bases between. The DNA for the CDR3 is TGTGCCAGCAGCGAGAGAACACGCTGGACCGGGGAGCTGTTTTTT. It translates to CASSERTRWTGELFF.

V usage is TRBV5-4 and J usage is TRBJ2-7; 10 bases line up with TRBD1. CDR3 length: 15 residues. The germline CDR1 and CDR2 sequences are SGHNT and YYREEE (reference sequence). Trimming removed 4 bases from V and 3 bases from J; junction bases left unmatched: 7. The CDR3 coding sequence is TGTGCCAGCAGCCGACAGACAGGGGGCTACTACGAGCAGTACTTC. The encoded protein is CASSRQTGGYYEQYF.

The chain uses TRBV7-9 and TRBJ2-1, with D perhaps TRBD1 or TRBD2 (5 bases each). Trimming removed 3 bases at V and 8 bases at J, with 17 bases between. The CDR3 length is 15 residues. Germline CDR1 SEHNR, CDR2 FQNEAQ (reference sequence). CDR3 sequence (DNA): TGTGCCAGCAGCTTCGGGGACGGGGCCCCGGATGAGCAGTTCTTC. Amino acids: CASSFGDGAPDEQFF.

This clone was observed a single time. The CDR3 loop is CASSLQSNRGNTIYF. In DNA, the CDR3 is TGTGCCAGCAGCCTTCAATCGAACAGGGGAAACACCATATATTTT. The chain couples TRBV14 to TRBJ1-3, with D possibly being TRBD1 (5 bases). This CDR3 spans 15 amino acids. Trimming pared 4 bases from V and 4 bases from J, leaving 14 bases between. The V gene's germline CDR1 is SGHDN and CDR2 FVKESK.

The chain joins TRBV5-5 to TRBJ1-5, with no clear D. V shed 1 base and J shed 2 bases, with 10 bases lying between them. The length of the CDR3 is 15 residues. In germline, CDR1 is SGHKS, CDR2 YYEKEE (reference sequence). The DNA of the CDR3 is TGTGCCAGCAGCTTGCAATTAGATCGCAATCAGCCCCAGCATTTT. Translating it yields CASSLQLDRNQPQHF.

V and J are TRBV28 and TRBJ2-5; perhaps TRBD2 as D (7 bases). The CDR3 has 15 residues. V was pared by 5 bases and J by 2 bases, with 15 bases between. Germline CDR1 reads MDHEN; CDR2 reads SYDVKM. CDR3 bases: TGTGCCAGCAGTGACCCGGGGGGCTGGCAAGAGACCCAGTACTTC. Amino acids: CASSDPGGWQETQYF.

This chain uses TRBV6-6 with TRBJ2-2, with a weak D call TRBD1 (5 bases). CDR1 is MNHNY, CDR2 SVGAGI, per germline (reference sequence). V was clipped by 6 bases and J by 0 bases, with 11 bases between them. The CDR3 has 15 amino acids. The CDR3 sequence: CASSRQTANTGELFF. CDR3 DNA sequence: TGTGCCAGCAGCCGACAGACCGCGAACACCGGGGAGCTGTTTTTT.